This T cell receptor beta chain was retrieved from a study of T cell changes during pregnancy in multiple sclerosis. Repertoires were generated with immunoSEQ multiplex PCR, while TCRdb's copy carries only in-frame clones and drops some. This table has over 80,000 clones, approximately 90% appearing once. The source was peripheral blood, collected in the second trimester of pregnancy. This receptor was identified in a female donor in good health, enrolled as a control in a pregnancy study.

The CDR3 nucleotides are TGTGCCAGCAGCTCGTTGACTAGCGGGAGCTACGAGCAGTACTTC. It encodes CASSSLTSGSYEQYF. V and J are TRBV7-2 and TRBJ2-7; 12 bases fit TRBD2. CDR1 SGHTA and CDR2 FQGNSA come from the germline V gene. Trimming took 4 bases from V and 3 from J; bases not matched to a gene: 4. The CDR3 has 15 amino acids.